This is a list of T cell receptor beta chains from one sample in a study of T-cell memory formation after mild COVID-19. TCRdb passed the 5' RACE reads through MiXCR, listing each CDR3 protein once. Of around 220,000 distinct CDR3 sequences detected, about a sixth appear once; the ten largest clones hold 3.5%. The sequenced sample consisted of PBMCs or a T cell subset sorted from them (not recorded which). The receptors come from a man aged 18 to 30 who had mild COVID-19 (a few samples of this study predate the infection). Cell type and time point are not known. CDR3s include the opening cysteine and the closing phenylalanine or tryptophan. D genes are given only for firm matches. Where a row states a size, it is once, few, many or the class of an expanded clone; other rows omit it.

few	TRBJ2-7	.	TRBV20-1	CSASTGYEQYF	TGCAGTGCGAGCACGGGATACGAGCAGTACTTC
few	TRBJ2-3	.	TRBV5-6	CASTAVSTDTQYF	TGTGCCAGCACCGCGGTTAGCACAGATACGCAGTATTTT
.	TRBJ2-1	TRBD1	TRBV7-2	CASSLAGTDNNEQFF	TGTGCCAGCAGCTTAGCGGGGACAGACAACAATGAGCAGTTCTTC
.	TRBJ1-5	.	TRBV4-1	CASSHTRGGYGNQPQHF	TGCGCCAGCAGCCACACAAGGGGCGGATACGGCAATCAGCCCCAGCATTTT
.	TRBJ2-7	.	TRBV6-2/TRBV6-3	CASSPGGISYEQYF	TGTGCCAGCAGCCCAGGCGGTATCTCCTACGAGCAGTACTTC
once	TRBJ2-3	TRBD2	TRBV3-1	CASSQGLAGAGTDTQYF	TGTGCCAGCAGCCAAGGGCTAGCGGGGGCCGGGACAGATACGCAGTATTTT
few	TRBJ1-1	TRBD1	TRBV20-1	CSVSGQANTEAFF	TGCAGTGTTTCGGGACAGGCGAACACTGAAGCTTTCTTT
.	TRBJ1-1	.	TRBV7-2	CASSFAGPRWGFF	TGTGCCAGCAGCTTCGCCGGGCCCCGTTGGGGTTTCTTT
few	TRBJ1-1	TRBD1	TRBV5-4	CASSFTGVTEAFF	TGTGCCAGCAGCTTCACAGGGGTGACTGAAGCTTTCTTT
many	TRBJ2-5	TRBD2	TRBV7-2	CASSMTSTGETQYF	TGTGCCAGCAGCATGACTAGCACGGGAGAGACCCAGTACTTC